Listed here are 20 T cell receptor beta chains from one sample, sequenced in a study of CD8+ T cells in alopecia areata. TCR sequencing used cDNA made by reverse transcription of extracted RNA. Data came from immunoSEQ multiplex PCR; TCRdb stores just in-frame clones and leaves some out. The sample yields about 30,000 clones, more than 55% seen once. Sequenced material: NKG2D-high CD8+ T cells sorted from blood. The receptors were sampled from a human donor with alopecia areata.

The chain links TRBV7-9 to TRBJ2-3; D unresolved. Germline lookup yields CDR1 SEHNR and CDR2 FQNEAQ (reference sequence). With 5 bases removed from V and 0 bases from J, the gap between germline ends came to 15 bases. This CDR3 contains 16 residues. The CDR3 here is CASSPLLGTSTDTQYF. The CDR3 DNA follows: TGTGCCAGCAGCCCCCTACTGGGAACTAGCACAGATACGCAGTATTTT.

Written as DNA, the CDR3 is TGTGCCAGCAGTATCACAGGGGGCTATGGCTACACCTTC. Its translation: CASSITGGYGYTF. The V and J genes are TRBV27 and TRBJ1-2; 8 bases fit TRBD1. Germline-derived CDR1 and CDR2 are MNHEY and SMNVEV (reference sequence). V trimming: 5 bases; J trimming: 4 bases; junction bases outside the gene matches: 3. There are 13 residues in the CDR3.

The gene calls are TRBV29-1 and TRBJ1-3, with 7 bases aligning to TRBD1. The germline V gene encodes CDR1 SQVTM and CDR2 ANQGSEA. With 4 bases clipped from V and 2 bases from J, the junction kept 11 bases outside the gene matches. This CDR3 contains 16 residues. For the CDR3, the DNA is TGCAGCGTTGGAGGTGGAGGGGGCTTTGCTGGAAACACCATATATTTT. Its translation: CSVGGGGGFAGNTIYF.

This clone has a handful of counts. The CDR3 sequence is CASSFTGGEQFF. The CDR3 DNA sequence: TGCGCCAGCAGCTTCACAGGGGGTGAGCAGTTCTTC. This chain uses TRBV5-1 with TRBJ2-1; 8 bases map to TRBD1. Trimming cost V 2 bases and J 9 bases; bases outside gene matches: 1. Per the germline V gene, CDR1 is SGHRS and CDR2 is YFSETQ. This CDR3 contains 12 residues.

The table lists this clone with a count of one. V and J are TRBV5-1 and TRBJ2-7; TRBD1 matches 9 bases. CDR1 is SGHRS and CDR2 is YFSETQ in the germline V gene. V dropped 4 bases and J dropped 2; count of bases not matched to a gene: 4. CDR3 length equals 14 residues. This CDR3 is CASSPGTGPYEQYF. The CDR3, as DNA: TGCGCCAGCAGCCCCGGGACAGGGCCCTACGAGCAGTACTTC. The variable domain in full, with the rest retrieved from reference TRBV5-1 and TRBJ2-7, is KAGVTQTPRYLIKTRGQQVTLSCSPISGHRSVSWYQQTPGQGLQFLFEYFSETQRNKGNFPGRFSGRQFSNSRSEMNVSTLELGDSALYLCASSPGTGPYEQYFGPGTRLTVT.

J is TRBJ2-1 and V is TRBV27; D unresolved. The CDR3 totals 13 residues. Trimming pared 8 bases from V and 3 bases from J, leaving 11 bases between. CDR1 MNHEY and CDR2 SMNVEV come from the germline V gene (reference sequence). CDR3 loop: CASSGRNYNEQFF. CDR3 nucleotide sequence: TGTGCCAGCTCCGGACGGAACTACAATGAGCAGTTCTTC.

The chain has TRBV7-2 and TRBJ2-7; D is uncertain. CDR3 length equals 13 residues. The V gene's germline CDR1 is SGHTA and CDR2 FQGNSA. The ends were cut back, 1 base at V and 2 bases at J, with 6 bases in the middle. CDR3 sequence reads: CASSLDSAYEQYF. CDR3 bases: TGTGCCAGCAGCTTAGACAGTGCCTACGAGCAGTACTTC. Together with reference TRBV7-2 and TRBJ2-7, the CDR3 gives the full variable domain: GAGVSQSPSNKVTEKGKDVELRCDPISGHTALYWYRQSLGQGLEFLIYFQGNSAPDKSGLPSDRFSAERTGGSVSTLTIQRTQQEDSAVYLCASSLDSAYEQYFGPGTRLTVT.

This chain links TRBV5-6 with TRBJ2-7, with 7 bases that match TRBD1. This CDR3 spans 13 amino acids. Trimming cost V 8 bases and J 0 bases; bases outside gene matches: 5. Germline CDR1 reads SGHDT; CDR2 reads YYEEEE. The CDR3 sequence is CASEGQHSYEQYF. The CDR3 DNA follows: TGTGCCAGTGAGGGACAGCACTCCTACGAGCAGTACTTC.

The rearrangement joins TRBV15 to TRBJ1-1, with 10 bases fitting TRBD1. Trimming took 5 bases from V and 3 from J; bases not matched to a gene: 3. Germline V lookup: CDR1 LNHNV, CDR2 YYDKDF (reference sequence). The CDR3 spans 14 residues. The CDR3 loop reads CATSDRGPDTEAFF. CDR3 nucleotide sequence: TGTGCCACCAGCGACAGGGGGCCCGACACTGAAGCTTTCTTT.

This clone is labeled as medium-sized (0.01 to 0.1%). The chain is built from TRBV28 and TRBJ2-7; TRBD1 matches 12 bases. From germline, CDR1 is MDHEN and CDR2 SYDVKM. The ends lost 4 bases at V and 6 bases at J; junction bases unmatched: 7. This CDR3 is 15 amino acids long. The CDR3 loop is CASSSPGQGASEQYF. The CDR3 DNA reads TGTGCCAGCAGTTCTCCGGGACAGGGGGCTAGCGAGCAGTACTTC.

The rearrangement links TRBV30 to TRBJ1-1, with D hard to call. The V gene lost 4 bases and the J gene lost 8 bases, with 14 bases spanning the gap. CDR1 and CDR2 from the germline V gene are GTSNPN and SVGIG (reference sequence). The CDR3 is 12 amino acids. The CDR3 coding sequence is TGTGCCTGGACCTTTCCTGTGGGGGAAGCTTTCTTT. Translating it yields CAWTFPVGEAFF.

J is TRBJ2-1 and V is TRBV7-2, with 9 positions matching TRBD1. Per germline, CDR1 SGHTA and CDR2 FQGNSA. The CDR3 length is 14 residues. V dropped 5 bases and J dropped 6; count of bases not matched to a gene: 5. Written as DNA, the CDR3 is TGTGCCAGCAGCACCGGGACAGGGCTCAATGAGCAGTTCTTC. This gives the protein CASSTGTGLNEQFF.

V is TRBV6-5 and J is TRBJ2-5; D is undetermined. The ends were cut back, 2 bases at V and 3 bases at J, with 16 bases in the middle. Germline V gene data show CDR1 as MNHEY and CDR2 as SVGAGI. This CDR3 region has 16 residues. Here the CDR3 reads CASSYGVAVEEETQYF. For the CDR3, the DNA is TGTGCCAGCAGTTACGGTGTGGCGGTAGAAGAAGAGACCCAGTACTTC.

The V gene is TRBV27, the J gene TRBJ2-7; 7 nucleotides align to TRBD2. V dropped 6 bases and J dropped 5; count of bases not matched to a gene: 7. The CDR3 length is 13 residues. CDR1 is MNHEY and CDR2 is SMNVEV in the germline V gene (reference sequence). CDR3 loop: CASRPMGGDEQYF. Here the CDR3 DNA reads TGTGCCAGCAGGCCTATGGGGGGGGACGAGCAGTACTTC.

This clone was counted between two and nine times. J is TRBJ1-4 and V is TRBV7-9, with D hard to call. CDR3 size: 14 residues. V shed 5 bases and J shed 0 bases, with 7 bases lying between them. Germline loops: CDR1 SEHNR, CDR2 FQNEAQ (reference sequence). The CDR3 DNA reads TGTGCCAGCAGCATAACAGCAACTAATGAAAAACTGTTTTTT. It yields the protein CASSITATNEKLFF.

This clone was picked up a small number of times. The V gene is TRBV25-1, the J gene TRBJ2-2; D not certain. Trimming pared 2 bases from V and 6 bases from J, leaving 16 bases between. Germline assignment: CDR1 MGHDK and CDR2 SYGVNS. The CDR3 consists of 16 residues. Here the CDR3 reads CASSEKGWGRAGELFF. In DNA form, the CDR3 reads TGTGCCAGCAGTGAAAAAGGATGGGGTCGGGCCGGGGAGCTGTTTTTT.

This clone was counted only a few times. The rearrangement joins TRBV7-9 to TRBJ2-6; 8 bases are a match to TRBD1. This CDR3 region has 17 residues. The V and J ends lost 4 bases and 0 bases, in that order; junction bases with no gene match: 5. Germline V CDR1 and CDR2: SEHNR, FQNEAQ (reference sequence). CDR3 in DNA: TGTGCCAGCAGCTCGGCCGGACAGGGCTCTGGGGCCAACGTCCTGACTTTC. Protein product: CASSSAGQGSGANVLTF.

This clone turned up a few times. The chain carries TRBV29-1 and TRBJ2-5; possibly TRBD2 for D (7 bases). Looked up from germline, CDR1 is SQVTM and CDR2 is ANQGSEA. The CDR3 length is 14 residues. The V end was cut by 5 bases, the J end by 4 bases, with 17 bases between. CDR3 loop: CSVMRRGGGETQYF. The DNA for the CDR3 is TGCAGCGTTATGAGGAGGGGGGGAGGAGAGACCCAGTACTTC.

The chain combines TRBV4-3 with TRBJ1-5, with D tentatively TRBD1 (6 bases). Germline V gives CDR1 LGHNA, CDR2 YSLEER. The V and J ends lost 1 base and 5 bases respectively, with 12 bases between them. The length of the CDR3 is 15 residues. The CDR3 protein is CASSQVLRGDQPQHF. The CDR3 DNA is TGCGCCAGCAGCCAAGTATTAAGGGGGGATCAGCCCCAGCATTTT.

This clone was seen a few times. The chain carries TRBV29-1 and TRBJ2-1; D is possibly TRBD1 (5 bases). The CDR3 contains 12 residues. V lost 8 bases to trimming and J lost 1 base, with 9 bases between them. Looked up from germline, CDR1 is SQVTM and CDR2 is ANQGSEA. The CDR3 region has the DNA TGCAGCTCTAGGACATCCTACAATGAGCAGTTCTTC. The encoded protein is CSSRTSYNEQFF.